One sample yielded the 8 T cell receptor beta chains listed below, sequenced in a study of T-cell memory formation after mild COVID-19. Each CDR3 protein is one row after TCRdb ran MiXCR on the 5' RACE reads. The table has 310,000 or so distinct CDR3 sequences, roughly 15% seen once. The sequenced sample was PBMCs or a T cell subset sorted from them (not recorded which). Receptors originate from a man in his late teens or twenties who had mild COVID-19 (a few samples of this study predate the infection). Cell type and time point are not known.

This clonotype showed up just a few times. The J gene is TRBJ1-4, the V gene TRBV9; D is unclear. V shed 2 bases and J shed 0 bases, with 8 bases lying between them. The CDR3 totals 15 residues. Per the germline V gene, CDR1 is SGDLS and CDR2 is YYNGEE. For the CDR3, the DNA is TGTGCCAGCAGCGTTGACATAGCAACTAATGAAAAACTGTTTTTT. Its protein is CASSVDIATNEKLFF.

This chain connects TRBV11-2 to TRBJ1-5; TRBD1 is a possible D gene (5 bases). Germline V gene data show CDR1 as SGHAT and CDR2 as FQNNGV. Trimming removed 5 bases at V and 7 bases at J, with 15 bases between. The CDR3 has 14 residues. This CDR3 reads CASSPPGTLQPQHF. DNA of the CDR3: TGTGCCAGCAGCCCCCCCGGGACTTTACAGCCCCAGCATTTT.

This chain links TRBV6-5 with TRBJ2-6, with a possible D match to TRBD1 (5 bases). This CDR3 has 15 residues. V shed 2 bases and J shed 2 bases, with 7 bases lying between them. The germline V gene has CDR1 MNHEY and CDR2 SVGAGI. The CDR3 spells CASSYRGTGANVLTF. The CDR3 DNA is TGTGCCAGCAGTTACAGGGGAACTGGGGCCAACGTCCTGACTTTC.

This sequence joins TRBV7-2 and TRBJ1-3; tentatively, D is TRBD1 (5 bases). V lost 5 bases and J 2 bases, leaving 13 bases between the germline ends. From germline, CDR1 is SGHTA and CDR2 FQGNSA. This CDR3 region has 15 residues. CDR3 amino acids: CASSPDGAPGNTIYF. CDR3 DNA sequence: TGTGCCAGCAGCCCTGACGGGGCCCCTGGAAACACCATATATTTT.

Ten or more counts support this clonotype. The rearrangement joins TRBV12-3 or TRBV12-4 to TRBJ2-1; TRBD2 aligns across 13 bases. Losses at the gene ends were 7 bases for V and 7 bases for J; bases not matched to a gene: 7. The CDR3 is made up of 15 amino acids. The CDR3 sequence is CASTPTSGGFNEQFF. CDR3 sequence (DNA): TGTGCCAGCACCCCGACTAGCGGGGGGTTTAATGAGCAGTTCTTC.

The J gene is TRBJ2-3, the V gene TRBV6-5; D possibly uses TRBD1 or TRBD2 (5 bases each). There are 14 residues in the CDR3. From germline, CDR1 is MNHEY and CDR2 SVGAGI. Trimming shortened V by 0 bases and J by 4 bases, and 8 bases separated the two germline ends. CDR3 loop: CASSYSRGSDTQYF. The CDR3 bases are TGTGCCAGCAGTTACTCGAGGGGATCAGATACGCAGTATTTT.

This clonotype has only one observation. This chain uses TRBV5-1 with TRBJ2-7, with D perhaps being TRBD1 or TRBD2 (5 bases each). Germline V gene data show CDR1 as SGHRS and CDR2 as YFSETQ. The CDR3 consists of 17 residues. Trimming stripped 0 bases from V and 2 bases from J, with 18 bases between. The CDR3 coding sequence is TGCGCCAGCAGCTTGGGGTCTAGGGGACCAGCCGCCTACGAGCAGTACTTC. Its protein is CASSLGSRGPAAYEQYF.

This clonotype has only a few counts. The CDR3 here is CAWSTGLAGSGELFF. The CDR3 coding sequence is TGTGCCTGGAGTACGGGACTAGCGGGGTCCGGGGAGCTGTTTTTT. The chain employs TRBV30 and TRBJ2-2; 13 bases fit TRBD2. The germline CDR1 and CDR2 sequences are GTSNPN and SVGIG (reference sequence). V shed 2 bases, J shed 6 bases, and the junction held 3 bases outside the gene matches. The CDR3 loop spans 15 amino acids.